The rows below give T cell receptor beta chains drawn from one sample of a study of CD8 T cell repertoires and HIV-1 epitope variants. Their antigens remain unidentified. Assay: immunoSEQ multiplex PCR; the TCRdb copy retains only in-frame clones and omits some. This table has 5,000 to 8,000 clones, 65% to 70% appearing once. The sequencing sample was made of cultured CD8+ T cells derived from PBMCs. The source of these receptors is a male donor with HIV. Both conserved end residues are part of each CDR3. The D gene is left open where the match is weak. Size tells how often a clone was seen (once, few, many) or the class of an expanded clone, and some rows leave it out.

d_gene,abundance,v_gene,j_gene,CDR3aa,CDR3nt
NA,NA,TRBV5-6,TRBJ1-1,CASSLGTAYTEAFF,TGTGCCAGCAGCTTGGGGACAGCATACACTGAAGCTTTCTTT
NA,few,TRBV19,TRBJ1-6,CASSIGYSPLHF,TGTGCCAGTAGTATTGGCTATTCACCCCTCCACTTT
NA,few,TRBV13,TRBJ2-7,CASSSDVSAYEQYF,TGTGCCAGCAGTTCAGATGTCTCGGCCTACGAGCAGTACTTC
TRBD1,NA,TRBV4-3,TRBJ1-2,CASSQLLQGSYTF,TGCGCCAGCAGCCAACTTCTACAGGGGAGCTACACCTTC
NA,NA,TRBV5-6,TRBJ2-7,CASSLGSSYEQYF,TGTGCCAGCAGCTTGGGCAGCTCCTACGAGCAGTACTTC
TRBD2,NA,TRBV27,TRBJ2-2,CASSFGLAVLGNTGELFF,TGTGCCAGCAGTTTTGGGCTAGCGGTTCTCGGCAACACCGGGGAGCTGTTTTTT
TRBD1,NA,TRBV6-1,TRBJ2-7,CASSAGTGIEQYF,TGTGCCAGCAGTGCCGGGACAGGCATCGAGCAGTACTTC
NA,few,TRBV5-4,TRBJ2-7,CASSFMGGGDEQYF,TGTGCCAGCAGCTTTATGGGAGGGGGAGACGAGCAGTACTTC
TRBD2,NA,TRBV29-1,TRBJ2-1,CSVEWASGGSYNEQFF,TGCAGCGTTGAATGGGCTAGCGGAGGCTCCTACAATGAGCAGTTCTTC
NA,NA,TRBV28,TRBJ1-1,CASRTLYGRLNTEAFF,TGTGCCAGCAGGACTTTATATGGCAGGCTGAACACTGAAGCTTTCTTT
NA,NA,TRBV7-9,TRBJ1-4,CAINRMTGRNEKLFF,TGTGCCATCAATAGAATGACAGGCCGTAATGAAAAACTGTTTTTT
NA,NA,TRBV2,TRBJ2-7,CASSEVLRIHEQYF,TGTGCCAGCAGTGAGGTATTGAGGATCCACGAGCAGTACTTC
TRBD2,once,TRBV30,TRBJ2-3,CAWSIGLAGATDTQYF,TGTGCCTGGAGTATCGGACTAGCGGGGGCTACAGATACGCAGTATTTT
NA,NA,TRBV5-1,TRBJ2-7,CASSQRGTVSSYEQYF,TGCGCCAGCAGTCAACGCGGGACAGTAAGCTCCTACGAGCAGTACTTC
NA,once,TRBV27,TRBJ1-2,CASSFTASNYGYTF,TGTGCCAGCAGTTTTACAGCTTCTAACTATGGCTACACCTTC
NA,NA,TRBV5-1,TRBJ2-3,CASSLEPRSGTDTQYF,TGCGCCAGCAGCTTGGAACCGAGGTCGGGCACAGATACGCAGTATTTT
TRBD1,NA,TRBV9,TRBJ2-7,CASSTGQGWYEQYF,TGTGCCAGCAGCACCGGACAGGGGTGGTACGAGCAGTACTTC
NA,once,TRBV4-1,TRBJ2-5,CASSPPWSTQETQYF,TGCGCCAGCAGCCCCCCATGGTCGACCCAAGAGACCCAGTACTTC
NA,NA,TRBV7-9,TRBJ2-3,CASSSPLVGDTQYF,TGTGCCAGCAGCTCCCCCCTGGTGGGGGATACGCAGTATTTT
NA,NA,TRBV7-2,TRBJ2-7,CASSFKGVGAQEQYF,TGTGCCAGCAGCTTTAAGGGGGTGGGGGCTCAAGAGCAGTACTTC
TRBD2,NA,TRBV5-1,TRBJ2-7,CASSLGLAGGGEYEQYF,TGCGCCAGCAGCCTGGGACTAGCGGGAGGGGGTGAGTACGAGCAGTACTTC
NA,NA,TRBV19,TRBJ2-2,CASSSLPWGTGTGELFF,TGTGCCAGTAGTTCCCTCCCTTGGGGCACAGGCACCGGGGAGCTGTTTTTT
NA,NA,TRBV6-5,TRBJ2-7,CASSPAEGEPYEQYF,TGTGCCAGCAGTCCGGCGGAGGGGGAACCCTACGAGCAGTACTTC